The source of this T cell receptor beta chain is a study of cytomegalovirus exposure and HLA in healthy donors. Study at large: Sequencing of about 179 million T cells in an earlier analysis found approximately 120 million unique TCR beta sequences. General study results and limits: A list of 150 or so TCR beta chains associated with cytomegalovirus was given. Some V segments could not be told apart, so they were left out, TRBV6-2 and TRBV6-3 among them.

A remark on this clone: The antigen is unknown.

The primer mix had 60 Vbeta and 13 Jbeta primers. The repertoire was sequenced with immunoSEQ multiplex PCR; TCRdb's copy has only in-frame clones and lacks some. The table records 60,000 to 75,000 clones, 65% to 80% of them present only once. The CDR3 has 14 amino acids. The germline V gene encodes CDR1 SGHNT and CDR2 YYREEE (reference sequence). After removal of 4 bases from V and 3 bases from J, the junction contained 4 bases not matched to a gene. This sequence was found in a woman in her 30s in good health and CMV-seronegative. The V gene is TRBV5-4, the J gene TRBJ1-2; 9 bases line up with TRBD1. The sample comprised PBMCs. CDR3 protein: CASSHRDRDYGYTF. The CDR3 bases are TGTGCCAGCAGCCACCGGGACAGGGACTATGGCTACACCTTC.